This T cell receptor beta chain is from a study of patients and donors after allogeneic stem cell transplantation. TCRdb re-called the RT-PCR reads through MiXCR, storing one row per CDR3 protein. The sample lists about 150,000 distinct CDR3 sequences; 37% were seen once. Germline CDR1 reads SQVTM; CDR2 reads ANQGSEA. The CDR3 consists of 10 residues. V lost 0 bases and J 6 bases, leaving 2 bases between the germline ends. The chain combines TRBV29-1 with TRBJ1-1; D is uncertain. The sequencing sample was made of blood, either unsorted or a sorted T cell fraction (not recorded which). The clonotype originates from a human donor who was either an allogeneic HSCT recipient or a stem cell or donor lymphocyte infusion donor (not recorded which). It is not recorded whose cells these are; they may come from a transplant donor. In nucleotides, the CDR3 is TGCAGCGTTGAAGATCCTGAAGCTTTCTTT. Amino acid sequence: CSVEDPEAFF.